The T cell receptor (beta chain) described here comes from a study of identical twins' blood T cells. Study-level information: Around 50 million reads came from about twelve libraries, six alpha, six beta. General study findings and limits: Top TCRbeta clonotypes were shared more with twin than unrelated donors.

A previously described protocol, modified, built RNA-based TCR cDNA libraries. Each TCR cDNA library carried sample-specific barcodes on both ends. From the 5' RACE reads, TCRdb called clonotypes with MiXCR, one entry per CDR3 protein. This sample carries a few hundred thousand distinct CDR3 sequences, about 28% of them seen once, and the ten largest clones take around 5.6%. The V end lost 0 bases, the J end lost 7 bases, and 12 bases lay between the germline ends. The CDR3 runs 15 residues. Germline-derived CDR1 and CDR2 are MNHEY and SVGAGI. In regard to this clonotype: Its antigen is currently unknown.

Sequencing was performed on PBMCs. The TCR was taken from a woman aged 18 to 49 in good health. The chain combines TRBV6-5 with TRBJ2-2; D is perhaps TRBD1 (6 bases). This chain's CDR3 is CASSYSGAQGGELFF. The CDR3 nucleotides read TGTGCCAGCAGTTACTCGGGGGCCCAGGGCGGGGAGCTGTTTTTT.